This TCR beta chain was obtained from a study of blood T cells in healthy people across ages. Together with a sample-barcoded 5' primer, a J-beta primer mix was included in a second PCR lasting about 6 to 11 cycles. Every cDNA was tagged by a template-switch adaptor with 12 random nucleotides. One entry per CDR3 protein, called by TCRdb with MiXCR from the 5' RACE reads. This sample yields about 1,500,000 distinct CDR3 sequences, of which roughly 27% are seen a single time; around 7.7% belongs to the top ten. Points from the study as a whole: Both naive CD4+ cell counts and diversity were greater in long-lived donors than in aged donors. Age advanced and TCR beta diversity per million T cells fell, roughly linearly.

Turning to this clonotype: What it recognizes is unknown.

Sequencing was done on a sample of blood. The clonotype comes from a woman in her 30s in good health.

CDR3 residues: CASSWKLPGLAGELSRFRETQYF. The CDR3 region has the DNA TGTGCCAGCAGTTGGAAACTCCCGGGACTAGCGGGGGAATTATCCAGGTTCCGAGAGACCCAGTACTTC. The chain combines TRBV6-2 or TRBV6-3 with TRBJ2-5, with 14 bases identical to TRBD2. The length of the CDR3 is 23 residues. Germline assignment: CDR1 MNHEY and CDR2 SVGEGT. V shed 4 bases and J 4 bases; nucleotides not matched to a gene: 26.